These 10 T cell receptor beta chains were sequenced from one sample in a study of control samples from healthy donors and cancer patients. Sequenced by immunoSEQ multiplex PCR; TCRdb stores in-frame clones only, minus some. The sample holds roughly 400,000 clones; roughly 90% are singletons and the top ten take roughly 6.4%. Sequences were obtained from PBMCs. These receptors all stem from a middle-aged man with head and neck cancer.

The rearrangement links TRBV29-1 to TRBJ1-4; D gene ambiguous. Trimming cost V 5 bases and J 8 bases, with 15 bases left between them. The germline gives CDR1 SQVTM, CDR2 ANQGSEA. The CDR3 spans 13 residues. The CDR3 sequence is CSVLVITGEKLFF. The CDR3 DNA sequence: TGCAGCGTTCTGGTTATCACGGGGGAAAAACTGTTTTTT. The entire variable domain, with the rest obtained from reference TRBV29-1 and TRBJ1-4, is as follows: SAVISQKPSRDICQRGTSLTIQCQVDSQVTMMFWYRQQPGQSLTLIATANQGSEATYESGFVIDKFPISRPNLTFSTLTVSNMSPEDSSIYLCSVLVITGEKLFFGSGTQLSVL.

This chain uses TRBV6-5 with TRBJ1-2, with D perhaps TRBD1 (6 bases). Germline V gives CDR1 MNHEY, CDR2 SVGAGI. The CDR3 runs to 14 residues. With 7 bases removed from V and 1 base from J, the gap between germline ends came to 13 bases. CDR3 sequence (DNA): TGTGCCAGCACCAGGACAGCGAGTAACTATGGCTACACCTTC. It encodes CASTRTASNYGYTF.

The chain has TRBV27 and TRBJ2-7; D not resolved. V lost 5 bases to trimming and J lost 2 bases, with 7 bases between them. Per the germline V gene, CDR1 is MNHEY and CDR2 is SMNVEV (reference sequence). This CDR3 is built from 12 residues. CDR3 DNA sequence: TGTGCCAGCAGTAACAACCCCTACGAGCAGTACTTC. Residues: CASSNNPYEQYF.

The V and J genes are TRBV28 and TRBJ2-2, with 8 bases that match TRBD1. This CDR3 spans 17 amino acids. V gave up 5 bases and J gave up 2 bases; unmatched junction bases: 10. Germline V lookup: CDR1 MDHEN, CDR2 SYDVKM. For the CDR3, the DNA is TGTGCCAGCAGTCCTCCGCGGACAGGGTTTAACACCGGGGAGCTGTTTTTT. Its protein product is CASSPPRTGFNTGELFF.

The gene calls are TRBV29-1 and TRBJ2-7; TRBD1 or TRBD2 may be the D gene (5 bases each). V lost 6 bases to trimming and J lost 2 bases, with 17 bases between them. This CDR3 comprises 14 residues. Germline V gene lookup returns CDR1 SQVTM and CDR2 ANQGSEA. CDR3 nucleotides: TGCAGCGTGAGGGGCCTAGAGGGGACCTACGAGCAGTACTTC. Translating gives CSVRGLEGTYEQYF.

The chain recombines TRBV7-8 with TRBJ1-3; TRBD1 might be the D (6 bases). The V end was cut by 4 bases, the J end by 4 bases, with 14 bases between. The CDR3 has 15 residues. Germline values: CDR1 SGHVS, CDR2 FQNEAQ. DNA for the CDR3: TGTGCCAGCAGCTCCCACAGGGTCGTCGGAAACACCATATATTTT. It codes for CASSSHRVVGNTIYF.

This clone was observed a single time. The V and J genes are TRBV28 and TRBJ1-5, with D tentatively TRBD1 (6 bases). Trimming pared 2 bases from V and 0 bases from J, leaving 14 bases between. Germline V gene lookup returns CDR1 MDHEN and CDR2 SYDVKM. This CDR3 is 17 amino acids long. In nucleotides, the CDR3 is TGTGCCAGCAGTTTACCTACAGGGAATTATAGCAATCAGCCCCAGCATTTT. Translation gives CASSLPTGNYSNQPQHF.

The rearrangement links TRBV4-1 to TRBJ2-2; no clear D gene. The germline V gene encodes CDR1 MGHRA and CDR2 YSYEKL. CDR3 length equals 15 residues. Trimming took 0 bases from V and 2 from J, leaving 7 bases between them. The CDR3 coding sequence is TGCGCCAGCAGCCAAGAGGTAGCAAACACCGGGGAGCTGTTTTTT. Translation: CASSQEVANTGELFF.

V gene TRBV6-6 combines with J gene TRBJ2-7; a possible D gene is TRBD2 (6 bases). Germline V gene lookup returns CDR1 MNHNY and CDR2 SVGAGI (reference sequence). The ends were cut back, 0 bases at V and 6 bases at J, with 15 bases in the middle. The CDR3 runs to 15 residues. The CDR3 DNA reads TGTGCCAGCAGTTACTCGATTGGGGTCGGGAGCGAGCAGTACTTC. Protein product: CASSYSIGVGSEQYF.

The DNA for the CDR3 is TGTGCCAGCAGTTTAACTAGCGGGACTAAGCAGTTCTTC. Protein: CASSLTSGTKQFF. The rearrangement uses TRBV27 and TRBJ2-1; 10 bases are shared with TRBD2. The germline CDR1 and CDR2 sequences are MNHEY and SMNVEV (reference sequence). The CDR3 extends over 13 amino acids. Trimming removed 2 bases from V and 11 bases from J; junction bases left unmatched: 3.